The 32 T cell receptor beta chains in this list originate from one sample, sequenced in a study of cytomegalovirus exposure and HLA in healthy donors. The PCR contained 60 Vbeta and 13 Jbeta primers. Clones were sequenced by immunoSEQ multiplex PCR, and TCRdb holds only the in-frame ones, with some missing. This sample has more than 95,000 clones, with roughly 70% found just once. Sequencing was carried out using PBMCs. These receptors came from a man aged 25 to 45 in good health and CMV-seronegative.

V and J are TRBV5-5 and TRBJ2-1; D is possibly TRBD1 (5 bases). The CDR3 has 15 amino acids. The ends were cut back, 0 bases at V and 2 bases at J, with 9 bases in the middle. Germline V gives CDR1 SGHKS, CDR2 YYEKEE (reference sequence). For the CDR3, the DNA is TGTGCCAGCAGCTTGGATGACAGTACCTACAATGAGCAGTTCTTC. Translation gives CASSLDDSTYNEQFF.

The chain carries TRBV4-1 and TRBJ2-7; D might be TRBD1 (5 bases). The CDR3 totals 15 residues. Between the trimmed V and J ends, which lost 0 bases and 0 bases, there was a span of 9 bases. Germline V CDR1 and CDR2: MGHRA, YSYEKL. CDR3 region: CASSQEDSLSYEQYF. CDR3 DNA sequence: TGCGCCAGCAGCCAAGAAGACAGCCTCTCCTACGAGCAGTACTTC.

CDR3 sequence: CASSDGTGPYQETQYF. CDR3 bases: TGTGCCAGCAGCGATGGGACAGGGCCGTACCAAGAGACCCAGTACTTC. V gene TRBV5-8 combines with J gene TRBJ2-5, with TRBD1 matching 9 bases. V trimming: 4 bases; J trimming: 0 bases; junction bases outside the gene matches: 7. In germline, CDR1 is SGHTS, CDR2 YDEGEE. The CDR3 consists of 16 residues.

The J gene is TRBJ2-5, the V gene TRBV19, with a possible D match to TRBD1 (6 bases). The germline CDR1 and CDR2 sequences are LNHDA and SQIVND (reference sequence). V gave up 3 bases and J gave up 3 bases, with 8 bases separating them. CDR3 length equals 13 residues. In DNA, the CDR3 is TGTGCCAGTAGTATCCCAGGGGAAGAGACCCAGTACTTC. Encoded protein: CASSIPGEETQYF.

The chain combines TRBV9 with TRBJ1-6; TRBD1 might be the D (5 bases). The germline V and J ends were trimmed by 0 bases and 3 bases, with 7 bases remaining between them. This CDR3 spans 15 amino acids. CDR1 SGDLS and CDR2 YYNGEE come from the germline V gene. Here the CDR3 reads CASSVDTGYNSPLHF. For the CDR3, the DNA is TGTGCCAGCAGCGTAGATACAGGCTATAATTCACCCCTCCACTTT.

Here the CDR3 DNA reads TGTGCCAGCCGGACAGGGGGCGGGTTGGGGAACTATGGCTACACCTTC. Its translation is CASRTGGGLGNYGYTF. The chain links TRBV10-3 to TRBJ1-2; TRBD1 aligns across 11 bases. The CDR3 consists of 16 residues. The germline V gene has CDR1 ENHRY and CDR2 SYGVKD. J gave up 2 bases and V 10 bases, and 12 bases lay outside the gene matches.

The CDR3 sequence is CASSQDGRRNYGYTF. Written as DNA, the CDR3 is TGCGCCAGCAGCCAAGACGGCAGGCGAAACTATGGCTACACCTTC. J is TRBJ1-2 and V is TRBV4-1; no definite D call. This CDR3 is built from 15 residues. Trimming removed 0 bases at V and 2 bases at J, with 10 bases between. Germline-derived CDR1 and CDR2 are MGHRA and YSYEKL.

The J gene is TRBJ2-5, the V gene TRBV11-2; 7 bases match TRBD1. The J call may be faulty, since TRBJ2-7 better matches the DNA end. The germline V gene has CDR1 SGHAT and CDR2 FQNNGV. The CDR3 is made up of 14 amino acids. The CDR3 loop is CASSLARGSYEQYF. The CDR3 nucleotides are TGTGCCAGCAGCTTAGCCAGGGGGTCCTACGAGCAGTACTTC.

The V call is TRBV28, the J call TRBJ1-5, with 7 bases aligning to TRBD1. The germline CDR1 and CDR2 sequences are MDHEN and SYDVKM. CDR3 length equals 19 residues. V trimming: 2 bases; J trimming: 5 bases; junction bases outside the gene matches: 18. The CDR3 loop reads CASSLMGRWGTALDQPQHF. CDR3 coding DNA: TGTGCCAGCAGTTTAATGGGGAGGTGGGGGACAGCCTTAGATCAGCCCCAGCATTTT.

This rearrangement joins TRBV21-1 to TRBJ2-7; the D call of TRBD1 is as the table states it, not checked on the DNA. TRBV21-1 is marked as a pseudogene. This CDR3 has 16 amino acids. CDR3 nucleotide sequence: TGTGCCAGCAGCAAAGGAGTAACGACAGCGTCCTACGAGCAGTACTTC. Translating it yields CASSKGVTTASYEQYF.

The chain uses TRBV7-9 and TRBJ1-5; D uncertain. CDR3 length: 13 residues. V lost 9 bases and J 3 bases, leaving 12 bases between the germline ends. Germline CDR1 is SEHNR and CDR2 is FQNEAQ (reference sequence). CDR3 DNA sequence: TGTGCCAGTTCTCTCCGTCCCAATCAGCCCCAGCATTTT. This sequence encodes CASSLRPNQPQHF.

The V call is TRBV11-2, the J call TRBJ2-6; no definite D call. V shed 7 bases and J shed 0 bases, with 4 bases lying between them. The CDR3 extends over 13 amino acids. CDR1 and CDR2 (germline): SGHAT, FQNNGV. This CDR3 reads CASKLSGANVLTF. DNA of the CDR3: TGTGCCAGCAAGCTCTCTGGGGCCAACGTCCTGACTTTC. The full variable domain, in which reference TRBV11-2 and TRBJ2-6 provide the parts outside the CDR3, is EAGVAQSPRYKIIEKRQSVAFWCNPISGHATLYWYQQILGQGPKLLIQFQNNGVVDDSQLPKDRFSAERLKGVDSTLKIQPAKLEDSAVYLCASKLSGANVLTFGAGSRLTVL.

The chain couples TRBV27 to TRBJ2-1; no definite D call. Germline assignment: CDR1 MNHEY and CDR2 SMNVEV (reference sequence). Trimming shortened V by 1 base and J by 3 bases, and 7 bases separated the two germline ends. This CDR3 has 14 amino acids. The DNA for the CDR3 is TGTGCCAGCAGTTTATATGGCCTCTACAATGAGCAGTTCTTC. Amino acid sequence: CASSLYGLYNEQFF.

The gene calls are TRBV4-1 and TRBJ2-3; D unclear. CDR3 length: 18 residues. V shed 4 bases and J shed 2 bases, with 22 bases lying between them. Germline assignment: CDR1 MGHRA and CDR2 YSYEKL. CDR3 loop: CASSPVGVGRIDTDTQYF. In DNA, the CDR3 is TGCGCCAGCAGCCCAGTTGGAGTAGGTCGGATTGACACAGATACGCAGTATTTT.

The genes are TRBV11-3 and TRBJ1-1; D is ambiguous. V was clipped by 9 bases and J by 2 bases, with 13 bases between them. CDR3 length: 13 residues. Germline CDR1 is SGHNT and CDR2 is YENEEA. The CDR3 loop is CARTYQANTEAFF. CDR3 DNA sequence: TGTGCCAGAACTTATCAGGCTAACACTGAAGCTTTCTTT.

This clone was detected only once. The junction does not match germline at one end; this may be a read error. The V call is TRBV7-9, the J call TRBJ1-5; possibly TRBD1 for D (5 bases). Germline CDR1 is SEHNR and CDR2 is FQNEAQ (reference sequence). CDR3 length: 14 amino acids. Written as DNA, the CDR3 is TGTTCCAGCAGCTTAGTCAGGGAGGACCAGCCCCAGCATTTT. Translated: CSSSLVREDQPQHF. Supplemented by reference TRBV7-9 and TRBJ1-5, the full variable domain reads DTGVSQNPRHKITKRGQNVTFRCDPISEHNRLYWYRQTLGQGPEFLTYFQNEAQLEKSRLLSDRFSAERPKGSFSTLEIQRTEQGDSAMYLCSSSLVREDQPQHFGDGTRLSIL.

CDR3 residues: CASSPPEKTEAFF. The CDR3 nucleotides are TGTGCCAGCAGTCCACCGGAGAAGACTGAAGCTTTCTTT. The chain has TRBV27 and TRBJ1-1; D unresolved. The V end was cut by 5 bases, the J end by 5 bases, with 12 bases between. CDR3 length: 13 residues. Germline loops: CDR1 MNHEY, CDR2 SMNVEV (reference sequence).

In its sample, this clone was seen a few times. The V call is TRBV5-4, the J call TRBJ2-2; D uncertain. This CDR3 has 12 amino acids. V shed 2 bases and J shed 6 bases, with 5 bases lying between them. Germline loops: CDR1 SGHNT, CDR2 YYREEE (reference sequence). The CDR3 coding sequence is TGTGCCAGCAGCTTAGCCGCCGGGGAGCTGTTTTTT. Amino acid sequence: CASSLAAGELFF.

V is TRBV10-1 and J is TRBJ2-7, with 12 positions matching TRBD1. CDR3 length equals 15 residues. CDR1 is WNHNN, CDR2 SYGVQD, per germline (reference sequence). Unmatched junction bases numbered 4, after V lost 3 bases and J lost 4 bases. CDR3 DNA: TGCGCCAGCAGTGATGGGACAGGGGGCGTTTACGAGCAGTACTTC. Translation gives CASSDGTGGVYEQYF.

This rearrangement joins TRBV5-1 to TRBJ2-3; D remains unclear. This CDR3 region has 15 residues. Trimming stripped 2 bases from V and 0 bases from J, with 10 bases between. CDR1 SGHRS and CDR2 YFSETQ come from the germline V gene. The CDR3 sequence: CASSFASLSTDTQYF. The CDR3 coding sequence is TGCGCCAGCAGCTTCGCATCACTCAGCACAGATACGCAGTATTTT.

In this sample, this clone turned up a few times. V gene TRBV5-4 combines with J gene TRBJ2-5; 9 bases align to TRBD2. Germline values: CDR1 SGHNT, CDR2 YYREEE (reference sequence). V lost 0 bases to trimming and J lost 5 bases; unmatched junction nucleotides: 8. There are 16 residues in the CDR3. The CDR3 reads CASSLVGGGARETQYF. The CDR3 nucleotides read TGTGCCAGCAGCTTGGTTGGCGGGGGGGCCAGGGAGACCCAGTACTTC.

The chain has TRBV28 and TRBJ2-7; 11 bases line up with TRBD1. The CDR3 has 14 amino acids. V gave up 6 bases and J gave up 3 bases; unmatched junction bases: 4. Germline CDR1 MDHEN, CDR2 SYDVKM. The chain's CDR3 is CASSWGQGGYEQYF. The CDR3 DNA follows: TGTGCCAGCAGCTGGGGACAGGGGGGCTACGAGCAGTACTTC.

V and J are TRBV7-7 and TRBJ2-3; the match to TRBD1 covers 9 bases. The germline gives CDR1 SSHAT, CDR2 FNYEAQ (reference sequence). The length of the CDR3 is 15 residues. V shed 1 base, J shed 4 bases, and the junction held 3 bases outside the gene matches. The CDR3 reads CASSLGRTGADTQYF. The CDR3 nucleotides are TGTGCCAGCAGCTTAGGTCGGACAGGGGCAGATACGCAGTATTTT.

The chain uses TRBV4-3 and TRBJ2-5, with 7 bases fitting TRBD2. The V gene end was trimmed by 2 bases and the J gene end by 5 bases; junction bases not matched to a gene: 14. This CDR3 region has 17 residues. Germline V gene sequence: CDR1 LGHNA, CDR2 YSLEER. The CDR3 reads CASSQRNGGMARETQYF. The CDR3 region has the DNA TGCGCCAGCAGCCAAAGGAACGGGGGGATGGCGCGGGAGACCCAGTACTTC.

The chain links TRBV6-1 to TRBJ1-3; D gene uncertain. Per the germline V gene, CDR1 is MNHNS and CDR2 is SASEGT. Trimming cost V 7 bases and J 0 bases, with 7 bases left between them. CDR3 length: 13 residues. CDR3 protein: CASTQFSGNTIYF. The CDR3 DNA reads TGTGCCAGCACGCAGTTCTCTGGAAACACCATATATTTT.

This clone was detected only once. The rearrangement uses TRBV7-9 and TRBJ2-5, with 7 bases lining up with TRBD1. The last part of the DNA fits TRBJ2-7 better; the J call may be wrong. The germline CDR1 and CDR2 sequences are SEHNR and FQNEAQ (reference sequence). This CDR3 contains 15 residues. CDR3 sequence (DNA): TGTGCCAGCAGCTTAGGGGGGCAGGGGGACGGCGAGCAGTACTTC. Residues: CASSLGGQGDGEQYF.

This clone was recorded a few times. The V and J genes are TRBV7-2 and TRBJ2-5; D is perhaps TRBD1 (6 bases). CDR3 length equals 18 residues. The germline gives CDR1 SGHTA, CDR2 FQGNSA. Trimming cost V 0 bases and J 1 base, with 18 bases left between them. The CDR3 protein is CASSLAPVGAPSQETQYF. CDR3 in DNA: TGTGCCAGCAGCTTAGCGCCTGTGGGGGCCCCCAGCCAAGAGACCCAGTACTTC.

The CDR3 loop reads CASSFSQGVNQPQHF. The CDR3 DNA sequence: TGTGCCAGCAGCTTTAGCCAGGGGGTCAATCAGCCCCAGCATTTT. The chain carries TRBV7-9 and TRBJ1-5; 7 bases align to TRBD1. J gave up 3 bases and V 3 bases, and 5 bases lay outside the gene matches. Germline V gene sequence: CDR1 SEHNR, CDR2 FQNEAQ (reference sequence). This CDR3 region has 15 residues.

The chain uses TRBV5-1 and TRBJ2-3; no firm D call. The germline CDR1 and CDR2 sequences are SGHRS and YFSETQ. The CDR3 contains 16 residues. The V and J ends lost 4 bases and 2 bases respectively, with 17 bases between them. CDR3 bases: TGCGCCAGCAGCCCCGACCTCATGGGCCTCACAGATACGCAGTATTTT. It specifies CASSPDLMGLTDTQYF.

This clone occurred a few times. DNA for the CDR3: TGCGCCAGCAGCTTGGCGGTTAACACTGAAGCTTTCTTT. Protein sequence: CASSLAVNTEAFF. This chain links TRBV5-1 with TRBJ1-1; no firm D call. The CDR3 covers 13 residues. Trimming left V 0 bases short and J 2 bases short, with 5 bases between. Germline V gene lookup returns CDR1 SGHRS and CDR2 YFSETQ.

V usage is TRBV6-1 and J usage is TRBJ2-3; 9 bases line up with TRBD2. Unmatched junction bases numbered 4, after V lost 4 bases and J lost 2 bases. Germline V lookup: CDR1 MNHNS, CDR2 SASEGT. The CDR3 contains 15 residues. CDR3 protein: CASSGGGGATDTQYF. The CDR3 DNA is TGTGCCAGCAGTGGGGGCGGGGGGGCCACAGATACGCAGTATTTT.

This chain joins TRBV19 and TRBJ2-3, with 12 bases matching TRBD2. Trimming at V came to 4 bases and at J to 5 bases, leaving 4 bases not matched to a gene. From germline, CDR1 is LNHDA and CDR2 SQIVND (reference sequence). This CDR3 spans 15 amino acids. The CDR3 nucleotides read TGTGCCAGTAGTAAACTAGCGGGGGGCGTAGATACGCAGTATTTT. Amino acids: CASSKLAGGVDTQYF.